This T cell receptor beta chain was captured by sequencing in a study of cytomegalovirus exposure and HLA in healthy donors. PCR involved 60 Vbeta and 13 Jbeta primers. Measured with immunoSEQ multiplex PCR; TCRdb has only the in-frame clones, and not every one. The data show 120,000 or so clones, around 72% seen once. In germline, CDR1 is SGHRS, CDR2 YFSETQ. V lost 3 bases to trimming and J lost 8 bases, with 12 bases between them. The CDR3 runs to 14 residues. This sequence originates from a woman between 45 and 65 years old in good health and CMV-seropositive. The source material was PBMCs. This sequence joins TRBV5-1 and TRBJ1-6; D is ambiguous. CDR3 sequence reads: CASSYGTGDSPLHF. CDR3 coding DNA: TGCGCCAGCAGCTACGGCACCGGGGATTCACCCCTCCACTTT.